The subject of this entry is one T cell receptor (beta chain). The data stem from a study of control samples from healthy donors and cancer patients. Assay: immunoSEQ multiplex PCR; the TCRdb copy retains only in-frame clones and omits some. The sample contains some 150,000 clones, roughly 94% of which appear only once. The V end was cut by 5 bases, the J end by 4 bases, with 14 bases between. This CDR3 is 14 amino acids long. The V gene's germline CDR1 is GTSNPN and CDR2 SVGIG (reference sequence). What was sequenced was blood. The clonotype originates from a man in his forties in good health. The rearrangement uses TRBV30 and TRBJ2-2; D is possibly TRBD1 or TRBD2 (5 bases each). CDR3 in amino acids: CAWAGGALTGELFF. CDR3 DNA sequence: TGTGCCTGGGCTGGGGGAGCCCTCACCGGGGAGCTGTTTTTT.